What follows are 21 T cell receptor beta chains derived from one specimen sequenced in a study of blood T cells in healthy people across ages. Combining a sample-barcoded 5' primer with a J-beta primer mix, a second PCR ran for roughly 7 to 11 cycles. TCRdb re-called the 5' RACE reads with MiXCR, one entry per CDR3 protein. Of about 800,000 distinct CDR3 sequences in the sample, 25% were seen once. These records were also assigned to another study, of T cells of mothers and their children.

Sample: blood. These TCRs come from a boy under 18 in good health.

This chain uses TRBV7-9 with TRBJ1-2, with a possible D match to TRBD1 (6 bases). V was trimmed by 4 bases and J by 4 bases, leaving 16 bases between them. This CDR3 region has 15 residues. CDR1 is SEHNR and CDR2 is FQNEAQ in the germline V gene (reference sequence). The CDR3 nucleotides read TGTGCCAGCAGCTCTCCTGAACAGGGTCTCTATGGCTACACCTTC. It codes for CASSSPEQGLYGYTF. The entire variable domain, with the rest obtained from reference TRBV7-9 and TRBJ1-2, is as follows: DTGVSQNPRHKITKRGQNVTFRCDPISEHNRLYWYRQTLGQGPEFLTYFQNEAQLEKSRLLSDRFSAERPKGSFSTLEIQRTEQGDSAMYLCASSSPEQGLYGYTFGSGTRLTVV.

The chain carries TRBV12-3 or TRBV12-4 and TRBJ1-5; 8 nucleotides match TRBD1. This CDR3 has 16 amino acids. V lost 8 bases, J lost 1 base, and 10 bases stayed unmatched. CDR3: CASGHSGGRSNQPQHF. For the CDR3, the DNA is TGTGCCAGCGGACACTCAGGGGGCAGAAGCAATCAGCCCCAGCATTTT.

The V and J genes are TRBV7-9 and TRBJ2-5, with a tentative D call TRBD2 (6 bases). The J call is uncertain, as TRBJ2-1 better fits the DNA end. There are 14 residues in the CDR3. The germline V gene has CDR1 SEHNR and CDR2 FQNEAQ (reference sequence). The DNA of the CDR3 is TGTGCCAGCAAGGTGGGCGGGAACTACAATGAGCAGTTCTTC. This encodes CASKVGGNYNEQFF.

This clonotype was seen more than once but under ten times. The chain links TRBV4-3 to TRBJ1-4; D perhaps matches TRBD1 (5 bases). The germline gives CDR1 LGHNA, CDR2 YSLEER. The CDR3 loop spans 14 amino acids. Trimming left V 5 bases short and J 6 bases short, with 13 bases between. The CDR3 region has the DNA TGCGCCAGCAGCGTCCGGGACGGGGATGAAAAACTGTTTTTT. Amino acid sequence: CASSVRDGDEKLFF.

This clonotype has more than one count but fewer than ten. The chain links TRBV6-1 to TRBJ2-1; D ambiguous. The J call is in doubt because the DNA end fits TRBJ2-5 better. Germline V gene sequence: CDR1 MNHNS, CDR2 SASEGT. CDR3 length equals 14 residues. The CDR3, as DNA: TGTGCCAGCAGCCACGAGGTTGGGAAAAAGACCCAGTACTTC. Protein product: CASSHEVGKKTQYF.

This clonotype was observed a few times. The rearrangement links TRBV2 to TRBJ1-1; D is perhaps TRBD1 (6 bases). The CDR3 length is 15 residues. Germline V gene lookup returns CDR1 SNHLY and CDR2 FYNNEI. V lost 5 bases and J 4 bases, leaving 17 bases between the germline ends. This CDR3 reads CASSLGGKAGTEAFF. CDR3 nucleotide sequence: TGTGCCAGCAGTTTAGGGGGGAAGGCCGGCACTGAAGCTTTCTTT. Supplemented by reference TRBV2 and TRBJ1-1, the full variable domain reads EPEVTQTPSHQVTQMGQEVILRCVPISNHLYFYWYRQILGQKVEFLVSFYNNEISEKSEIFDDQFSVERPDGSNFTLKIRSTKLEDSAMYFCASSLGGKAGTEAFFGQGTRLTVV.

This clonotype was detected ten times or more. The genes are TRBV14 and TRBJ2-5; D call uncertain. Germline CDR1 and CDR2: SGHDN and FVKESK. CDR3 length: 12 residues. V lost 4 bases and J 2 bases, leaving 5 bases between the germline ends. Here the CDR3 reads CASSRPQETQYF. The DNA for the CDR3 is TGTGCCAGCAGCCGACCTCAAGAGACCCAGTACTTC. Based on the CDR3 plus reference TRBV14 and TRBJ2-5, the full variable domain is EAGVTQFPSHSVIEKGQTVTLRCDPISGHDNLYWYRRVMGKEIKFLLHFVKESKQDESGMPNNRFLAERTGGTYSTLKVQPAELEDSGVYFCASSRPQETQYFGPGTRLLVL.

The chain employs TRBV7-9 and TRBJ2-3; no clear D. V lost 4 bases and J 0 bases, leaving 11 bases between the germline ends. The CDR3 runs to 15 residues. Germline V gives CDR1 SEHNR, CDR2 FQNEAQ (reference sequence). CDR3 in amino acids: CASSSPWQSTDTQYF. CDR3 in DNA: TGTGCCAGCAGCTCCCCTTGGCAGAGCACAGATACGCAGTATTTT.

This clonotype has a handful of counts. J is TRBJ2-1 and V is TRBV3-1, with 11 bases matching TRBD2. V shed 4 bases, J shed 0 bases, and the junction held 5 bases outside the gene matches. This CDR3 is 17 amino acids long. Germline assignment: CDR1 LGHDT and CDR2 YNNKEL (reference sequence). The CDR3 nucleotides are TGTGCCAGCAGCCGGGGACTAGCGGTGAGCTCCTACAATGAGCAGTTCTTC. Its protein is CASSRGLAVSSYNEQFF.

This clonotype has just one count. The chain employs TRBV12-3 or TRBV12-4 and TRBJ2-5; D may be TRBD2 (5 bases). This CDR3 comprises 14 residues. The V gene lost 5 bases and the J gene lost 9 bases, with 19 bases spanning the gap. CDR3 coding DNA: TGTGCCAGCAGTCTAGAACTAGGGCCCGGTCCCCAGTACTTC. Translation: CASSLELGPGPQYF.

The rearrangement joins TRBV6-2 or TRBV6-3 to TRBJ1-5; tentatively, D is TRBD1 (5 bases). Trimming took 5 bases from V and 0 from J, leaving 5 bases between them. The CDR3 is made up of 13 amino acids. From germline, CDR1 is MNHEY and CDR2 SVGEGT. The DNA of the CDR3 is TGTGCCAGCAGTGGGACTAGCAATCAGCCCCAGCATTTT. Protein sequence: CASSGTSNQPQHF.

This clonotype appeared once. The chain employs TRBV5-6 and TRBJ1-5; maybe TRBD1 (6 bases). Germline V gives CDR1 SGHDT, CDR2 YYEEEE. There are 13 residues in the CDR3. With 8 bases removed from V and 4 bases from J, the gap between germline ends came to 13 bases. The DNA of the CDR3 is TGTGCCAGTGGACAGAGGGCTAATCAGCCCCAGCATTTT. Amino acid sequence: CASGQRANQPQHF.

The gene calls are TRBV29-1 and TRBJ2-1; D gene unclear. The CDR3 consists of 13 residues. Deletions cut 7 bases from V and 1 base from J, with 11 bases between. Germline V CDR1 and CDR2: SQVTM, ANQGSEA. The CDR3 sequence is CSARLRSYNEQFF. For the CDR3, the DNA is TGCAGCGCCCGTTTGAGGTCCTACAATGAGCAGTTCTTC.

This chain connects TRBV5-1 to TRBJ2-7; D may match TRBD1 or TRBD2 (6 bases each). The V and J ends lost 1 base and 0 bases respectively, with 11 bases between them. This CDR3 contains 15 residues. Per the germline V gene, CDR1 is SGHRS and CDR2 is YFSETQ. The CDR3 is CASSLSRGGSYEQYF. CDR3 sequence (DNA): TGCGCCAGCAGCTTGAGCAGGGGAGGCTCCTACGAGCAGTACTTC.

This clonotype appeared a few times. The chain employs TRBV9 and TRBJ2-1; D may be TRBD1 (6 bases). V was trimmed by 3 bases and J by 4 bases, leaving 8 bases between them. The CDR3 covers 13 residues. Per the germline V gene, CDR1 is SGDLS and CDR2 is YYNGEE. The CDR3 DNA reads as TGTGCCAGCAGCGAGACAGGTTACAATGAGCAGTTCTTC. This sequence encodes CASSETGYNEQFF. Full variable domain (remainder filled in from reference TRBV9 and TRBJ2-1): DSGVTQTPKHLITATGQRVTLRCSPRSGDLSVYWYQQSLDQGLQFLIQYYNGEERAKGNILERFSAQQFPDLHSELNLSSLELGDSALYFCASSETGYNEQFFGPGTRLTVL.

This clonotype appeared a few times. The chain joins TRBV29-1 to TRBJ2-5; 9 nucleotides line up with TRBD1. The J segment lost 4 bases and the V segment lost 2 bases, leaving 14 bases of the junction unmatched. In germline, CDR1 is SQVTM, CDR2 ANQGSEA. There are 17 residues in the CDR3. The DNA for the CDR3 is TGCAGCGTTGAAATCCGGGGACAGGGCCGACTGTTAGAGACCCAGTACTTC. Its translation: CSVEIRGQGRLLETQYF.

The chain is built from TRBV15 and TRBJ2-1, with D uncertain. The CDR3 length is 14 residues. Germline lookup yields CDR1 LNHNV and CDR2 YYDKDF (reference sequence). V lost 3 bases, J lost 0 bases, and 6 bases lay in between. This CDR3 reads CATSRALSYNEQFF. The DNA of the CDR3 is TGTGCCACCAGCAGGGCGCTCTCCTACAATGAGCAGTTCTTC.

In its sample, this clonotype was seen a few times. The chain links TRBV3-1 to TRBJ1-4; D is perhaps TRBD1 (6 bases). V lost 4 bases and J lost 2, with 11 bases in between. Germline CDR1 and CDR2: LGHDT and YNNKEL (reference sequence). The length of the CDR3 is 15 residues. Written as DNA, the CDR3 is TGTGCCAGCAGCCTAACGGGACATACTAATGAAAAACTGTTTTTT. Residues: CASSLTGHTNEKLFF.

This rearrangement joins TRBV5-1 to TRBJ2-7, with D maybe TRBD2 (5 bases). V lost 0 bases and J lost 3, with 13 bases in between. The CDR3 is 15 amino acids. CDR1 SGHRS and CDR2 YFSETQ come from the germline V gene. CDR3 in amino acids: CASSLGRGSDYEQYF. CDR3 nucleotide sequence: TGCGCCAGCAGCTTGGGGAGAGGGTCGGACTACGAGCAGTACTTC.

CDR3 nucleotides: TGCAGCGCTGACGGGGCCACAGGGGCAGAGACCCAGTACTTC. Its protein product is CSADGATGAETQYF. This chain links TRBV29-1 with TRBJ2-5, with 7 bases aligning to TRBD1. The CDR3 is 14 amino acids. Germline loops: CDR1 SQVTM, CDR2 ANQGSEA. Germline trimming cut 7 bases from V and 4 bases from J; bases unmatched to any gene: 12.

This chain joins TRBV18 and TRBJ2-5; 8 nucleotides line up with TRBD1. The end of the DNA is better explained by TRBJ2-7, so the J call may be wrong. The CDR3 length is 14 residues. Germline V lookup: CDR1 KGHSH, CDR2 LQKENI. The CDR3 nucleotides read TGTGCCAGCTCACCAAAGACAGGGGACTACGAGCAGTACTTC. Translating it yields CASSPKTGDYEQYF.